Sequencing of this T cell receptor beta chain was carried out in a study of T cell responses to AZD1222 COVID-19 vaccine. As to this clone: Antigen specificity is unknown.

The germline gives CDR1 SGHAT, CDR2 FQNNGV. V was clipped by 5 bases and J by 3 bases, with 16 bases between them. The CDR3 spans 15 residues. Here immunoSEQ multiplex PCR was the method, and the copy in TCRdb shows in-frame clones only, minus some. This sample yields approximately 140,000 clones, of which around 93% are seen a single time; around 5.1% belongs to the top ten. Regarding the study as a whole: Within unmutated variant regions lay the reported targets of nearly half of spike-specific TCRs. Baseline serostatus was positive in only a handful of AZD1222 recipients.

This specimen consisted of peripheral blood, obtained on day 0 of AZD1222 vaccination. The chain employs TRBV11-2 and TRBJ2-5; D is perhaps TRBD1 (7 bases). This TCR derives from an adult in good health. As DNA, the CDR3 is TGTGCCAGCAGCAGAGGAGGGGGCCGAGAAGAGACCCAGTACTTC. Encoded protein: CASSRGGGREETQYF.